This T cell receptor (beta chain) was observed in a study of shared clonotypes between healthy human individuals. The count of this clone is one. Using immunoSEQ multiplex PCR, the repertoire was profiled, and TCRdb retains in-frame clones only, with some absent. This sample carries fewer than 550,000 clones, nearly 80% of them seen once, and the ten largest clones take around 12%. V gave up 6 bases and J gave up 3 bases; unmatched junction bases: 6. In germline, CDR1 is MDHEN, CDR2 SYDVKM. This CDR3 has 15 residues. Material: PBMCs. The gene calls are TRBV28 and TRBJ2-1, with TRBD1 matching 9 bases. The source is a woman in her 40s in good health. Some clones in this sample may be carry-over from other donors' samples. CDR3 nucleotide sequence: TGTGCCAGCAGCCCGGGACAGGGACGCTACAATGAGCAGTTCTTC. Amino acids: CASSPGQGRYNEQFF.